This T cell receptor (beta chain) was profiled in a study of T cell responses to AZD1222 COVID-19 vaccine. This clone was seen a few times. Antigen specificity is unknown. Overall study findings and caveats: Sampling that yielded the repertoires occurred only after the peak T cell response.

This table comes from immunoSEQ multiplex PCR, and its TCRdb copy is limited to in-frame clones, with some not included. This table holds fewer than 180,000 clones, 92% found once. The V and J ends lost 5 bases and 5 bases respectively, with 9 bases between them. The CDR3 contains 12 residues. The germline V gene has CDR1 SEHNR and CDR2 FQNEAQ (reference sequence). The sequence came from an adult who received the AZD1222 COVID-19 vaccine. The J gene is TRBJ1-1, the V gene TRBV7-9, with no clear D. The specimen was peripheral blood, collected 28 days after the second AZD1222 dose. The CDR3 sequence is CASSNYQTEAFF. CDR3 DNA sequence: TGTGCCAGCAGCAATTACCAGACTGAAGCTTTCTTT.